This is a list of T cell receptor beta chains from one sample in a study of T cell responses to AZD1222 COVID-19 vaccine. The protocol was immunoSEQ multiplex PCR, while the TCRdb copy is restricted to in-frame clones and leaves out a portion. The sample contains more than 70,000 clones, around 90% of which appear only once. Sequencing used peripheral blood, obtained on day 0 of MenACWY control vaccination. The receptors originated from an adult in good health. Each CDR3 is given with its conserved first and last residue. D genes are given only for firm matches. Clone size is given for some rows only: seen once, a few or many times, or a class if the clone is expanded.

d_call j_call clone_size v_call cdr3_aa cdr3_nt
- TRBJ1-1 once TRBV7-3 CASSLTGRNTEAFF TGTGCCAGCAGCCTGACAGGTCGGAACACTGAAGCTTTCTTT
- TRBJ1-5 - TRBV6-1 CASSEAIGRVGQPQHF TGTGCCAGCAGTGAAGCAATTGGCAGGGTTGGACAGCCCCAGCATTTT
- TRBJ1-2 - TRBV29-1 CSVVDRGNRGYTF TGCAGCGTTGTGGATAGGGGGAATAGGGGCTACACCTTC
TRBD1 TRBJ2-3 - TRBV3-1/TRBV3-2 CASSPTGGSSTDTQYF TGTGCCAGCAGCCCTACAGGGGGTTCTAGCACAGATACGCAGTATTTT
- TRBJ1-1 - TRBV5-4 CASSLDPNTEAFF TGTGCCAGCAGCTTGGACCCGAACACTGAAGCTTTCTTT
- TRBJ2-4 - TRBV21-1 CASTKRGRGAVTQYF TGTGCCAGCACCAAACGGGGTCGGGGCGCCGTCACTCAGTACTTC
- TRBJ1-6 - TRBV10-3 CAISDWSDYSPLHF TGTGCCATCAGTGACTGGTCCGACTATTCACCCCTCCACTTT
TRBD2 TRBJ2-1 - TRBV10-3 CAISESTGGLFNEQFF TGTGCCATCAGTGAGTCGACGGGGGGGCTTTTCAATGAGCAGTTCTTC
- TRBJ1-6 - TRBV11-2 CASSSTGRGNSPLHF TGTGCCAGCAGCTCAACGGGACGTGGTAATTCACCCCTCCACTTT
- TRBJ1-1 - TRBV3-1/TRBV3-2 CASNGFMNTEAFF TGTGCCAGCAATGGATTCATGAACACTGAAGCTTTCTTT
TRBD2 TRBJ2-5 - TRBV5-1 CASSLGGLGETQYF TGCGCCAGCAGCTTGGGTGGACTAGGAGAGACCCAGTACTTC
TRBD1 TRBJ1-2 - TRBV5-8 CASMGNRGYGYTF TGTGCCAGCATGGGGAACAGGGGCTATGGCTACACCTTC
TRBD1 TRBJ2-7 - TRBV19 CASSKQGARYEQYF TGTGCCAGTAGTAAGCAGGGGGCGAGATACGAGCAGTACTTC
- TRBJ1-5 once TRBV7-8 CASSPDRPNQPQHF TGTGCCAGCAGCCCTGACAGGCCTAATCAGCCCCAGCATTTT
- TRBJ1-1 - TRBV7-2 CASSLHRTNTEAFF TGTGCCAGCAGCTTACACAGAACGAACACTGAAGCTTTCTTT
TRBD1 TRBJ1-1 - TRBV28 CASRGTGGRGTEAFF TGTGCCAGCAGGGGGACAGGGGGCCGGGGCACTGAAGCTTTCTTT
- TRBJ1-2 - TRBV25-1 CANDKGRKRTCGYTF TGTGCCAACGACAAGGGTCGGAAACGAACGTGTGGCTACACCTTC
TRBD2 TRBJ2-1 once TRBV7-9 CASSFAGGQYEQFF TGTGCCAGCAGCTTTGCGGGGGGGCAATATGAGCAGTTCTTC
- TRBJ2-3 - TRBV12-3/TRBV12-4 CASRGLGGDTQYF TGTGCCAGCAGGGGCCTAGGGGGAGATACGCAGTATTTT
TRBD2 TRBJ2-7 - TRBV18 CASSEGLAGANYEQYF TGTGCCAGCTCAGAGGGACTAGCGGGGGCCAACTACGAGCAGTACTTC
TRBD1 TRBJ2-3 - TRBV9 CASSGTGRSTDTQYF TGTGCCAGCAGCGGGACAGGGAGGAGCACAGATACGCAGTATTTT
- TRBJ2-1 - TRBV19 CASSVPGGGKIEQFF TGTGCCAGTAGTGTCCCAGGGGGAGGGAAGATTGAGCAGTTCTTC
- TRBJ1-1 - TRBV25-1 CASSVGTNTEAFF TGTGCCAGCAGCGTGGGGACAAACACTGAAGCTTTCTTT
TRBD1 TRBJ2-1 - TRBV29-1 CSVELGQGGYYGGQFF TGCAGCGTTGAATTGGGACAGGGGGGGTATTATGGCGGGCAGTTCTTC